The 10 T cell receptor beta chains reported below all come from one sample, sequenced in a study of shared clonotypes between healthy human individuals. Clones were read by immunoSEQ multiplex PCR, and TCRdb kept only the in-frame ones, dropping some. The sample records about 230,000 clones, approximately 65% being singletons. The sequencing sample was made of memory CD4+ T cells sorted from blood. Subset meaning: CD45RA-negative fraction. The source of these receptors is a man aged 25 to 40 in good health.

This clone was detected a few times. The chain carries TRBV9 and TRBJ2-2, with D unresolved. This CDR3 contains 13 residues. Germline CDR1 is SGDLS and CDR2 is YYNGEE. V lost 4 bases and J lost 4, with 8 bases in between. DNA for the CDR3: TGTGCCAGCAGCCTGCAAACCACCGGGGAGCTGTTTTTT. Translating it yields CASSLQTTGELFF.

The rearrangement joins TRBV19 to TRBJ2-6; 7 bases agree with TRBD1. Germline V gene sequence: CDR1 LNHDA, CDR2 SQIVND (reference sequence). J gave up 4 bases and V 9 bases, and 9 bases lay outside the gene matches. The CDR3 loop spans 15 amino acids. In nucleotides, the CDR3 is TGTGCCAGCGCGCCAGGGGGTCTGGGGGCCAACGTCCTGACTTTC. This codes for CASAPGGLGANVLTF. The variable domain in full, completed from reference TRBV19 and TRBJ2-6, reads DGGITQSPKYLFRKEGQNVTLSCEQNLNHDAMYWYRQDPGQGLRLIYYSQIVNDFQKGDIAEGYSVSREKKESFPLTVTSAQKNPTAFYLCASAPGGLGANVLTFGAGSRLTVL.

V is TRBV6-1 and J is TRBJ1-2; 10 nucleotides agree with TRBD1. This CDR3 region has 14 residues. The germline V gene has CDR1 MNHNS and CDR2 SASEGT. V shed 5 bases and J 4 bases; nucleotides not matched to a gene: 4. The chain's CDR3 is CASSLDRGLYGYTF. CDR3 bases: TGTGCCAGCAGTCTCGACAGGGGGCTCTATGGCTACACCTTC.

This clone was seen many times. The rearrangement uses TRBV27 and TRBJ2-7; D not resolved. Germline lookup yields CDR1 MNHEY and CDR2 SMNVEV (reference sequence). V was shortened by 3 bases and J by 0 bases, with 6 bases between the two germline ends. The CDR3 sequence is 13 residues long. Here the CDR3 reads CASSLRGSYEQYF. DNA for the CDR3: TGTGCCAGCAGTTTGAGAGGCTCCTACGAGCAGTACTTC.

This clone was observed a few times. The V call is TRBV4-1, the J call TRBJ2-1; D remains ambiguous. The V end lost 0 bases, the J end lost 0 bases, and 12 bases lay between the germline ends. In germline, CDR1 is MGHRA, CDR2 YSYEKL. This CDR3 has 17 amino acids. CDR3 protein: CASSQDRAFSSYNEQFF. The CDR3 DNA follows: TGCGCCAGCAGCCAAGATCGAGCGTTCAGCTCCTACAATGAGCAGTTCTTC.

V is TRBV7-9 and J is TRBJ1-3; no reliable D call. The CDR3 spans 12 residues. Trimming stripped 5 bases from V and 4 bases from J, with 6 bases between. CDR1 and CDR2 (germline): SEHNR, FQNEAQ (reference sequence). The CDR3 loop reads CASSPPGNTIYF. The CDR3 DNA reads TGTGCCAGCAGCCCGCCCGGAAACACCATATATTTT.

V is TRBV29-1 and J is TRBJ2-1; 9 bases fit TRBD1. From germline, CDR1 is SQVTM and CDR2 ANQGSEA. The CDR3 is made up of 14 amino acids. Trimming at V came to 6 bases and at J to 9 bases, leaving 12 bases not matched to a gene. CDR3 sequence (DNA): TGCAGCGTGGATTGGACAGGGGCTCGGGGTGAGCAGTTCTTC. This encodes CSVDWTGARGEQFF.

The chain carries TRBV4-3 and TRBJ2-7, with a possible D match to TRBD1 (6 bases). Germline CDR1 is LGHNA and CDR2 is YSLEER. The CDR3 length is 15 residues. V was cut by 0 bases and J by 3 bases, with 12 bases left in between. CDR3 DNA sequence: TGCGCCAGCAGCCAAGAAGCCCGAGGGGGCTACGAGCAGTACTTC. This gives the protein CASSQEARGGYEQYF.

This clone was detected once. This chain links TRBV2 with TRBJ2-1; TRBD2 might be the D (6 bases). The germline CDR1 and CDR2 sequences are SNHLY and FYNNEI. The CDR3 sequence is 15 residues long. Trimming cost V 8 bases and J 0 bases, with 14 bases left between them. CDR3 sequence reads: CASVLGGTSYNEQFF. The DNA for the CDR3 is TGTGCCAGCGTCCTTGGCGGGACCTCCTACAATGAGCAGTTCTTC.

This clone was observed a handful of times. The chain has TRBV28 and TRBJ1-5, with TRBD1 identical over 8 bases. Germline CDR1 is MDHEN and CDR2 is SYDVKM. The CDR3 runs to 15 residues. Trimming removed 5 bases from V and 5 bases from J; junction bases left unmatched: 8. CDR3 sequence (DNA): TGTGCCAGCAGTGGGTTGACAGGGGAGTATCAGCCCCAGCATTTT. It codes for CASSGLTGEYQPQHF.